The clone carrying this TCR beta chain has at least ten counts. Its antigen is undetermined. The data stem from a study of human T cells and chemical hapten exposure. Study results and caveats: No shift was seen in TCRs above 1 in 1000 frequency with DPC sensitization.

Germline CDR1 SGDLS, CDR2 YYNGEE. The CDR3 sequence is 15 residues long. Trimming removed 4 bases at V and 4 bases at J, with 15 bases between. TCRdb used MiXCR to reprocess the RACE reads, holding one entry per CDR3 protein. The sample yields roughly 380,000 distinct CDR3 sequences, 5.1% seen once. Time point: pre-sensitization, week 0. Treatment in this sample: therapeutic diphenylcyclopropenone sensitization with weekly scalp DPC. The material sequenced was whole blood, taken in connection with sensitization to the hapten diphenylcyclopropenone (DPC). V is TRBV9 and J is TRBJ2-1, with D uncertain. This clonotype was sampled from a woman in her 50s with alopecia areata. Some clones in this sample may be carry-over from other donors' samples. CDR3 region: CASSPRGSTYNEQFF. In DNA, the CDR3 is TGTGCCAGCAGCCCTCGTGGCAGCACTTACAATGAGCAGTTCTTC.